Shown below are 11 T cell receptor beta chains from a single sample sequenced in a study of control samples from healthy donors and cancer patients. The table came from immunoSEQ multiplex PCR; TCRdb's copy has only in-frame clones and leaves some out. The sample consists of about 77,000 clones, around 92% of them appearing once. Sequences were obtained from blood. Receptors originate from a woman aged 60 to 75 in good health.

This chain joins TRBV18 and TRBJ1-4; D unclear. The CDR3 spans 17 residues. V was pared by 5 bases and J by 0 bases, with 16 bases between. CDR1 and CDR2 from the germline V gene are KGHSH and LQKENI. The CDR3 nucleotides are TGTGCCAGCTCATCCGAAGGGCCTGATGCAACTAATGAAAAACTGTTTTTT. The encoded protein is CASSSEGPDATNEKLFF.

J is TRBJ1-3 and V is TRBV12-2. TRBV12-2 is reported as a pseudogene. This CDR3 contains 14 residues. CDR3 amino acids: CAGCPGSSGNTIYF. The CDR3 bases are TGTGCAGGATGCCCAGGGAGCTCTGGAAACACCATATATTTT.

In this sample, this clone turned up once. The chain combines TRBV5-1 with TRBJ2-1; 8 bases match TRBD2. CDR3 length equals 16 residues. From germline, CDR1 is SGHRS and CDR2 YFSETQ. J lost 6 bases, V lost 1 base, and 9 bases had no gene match. The CDR3 DNA reads TGCGCCAGCAGCTTGATTAGCGGGATGTCGGGCAATGAGCAGTTCTTC. Residues: CASSLISGMSGNEQFF.

The rearrangement links TRBV28 to TRBJ2-1; 7 bases fit TRBD2. This CDR3 has 12 amino acids. The junction had 4 bases not matched to a gene; V was cut back by 6 bases and J by 8 bases. Germline V lookup: CDR1 MDHEN, CDR2 SYDVKM. The CDR3 DNA sequence: TGTGCCAGCAGCACCCGGGGGGATGAGCAGTTCTTC. It specifies CASSTRGDEQFF.

This clone came up a few times. V is TRBV9 and J is TRBJ2-7; 8 positions match TRBD1. CDR3 size: 14 residues. The germline V gene encodes CDR1 SGDLS and CDR2 YYNGEE. V was pared by 0 bases and J by 3 bases, with 2 bases of the junction left unmatched. CDR3 nucleotide sequence: TGTGCCAGCAGCGTAGGGACAGGGATCTACGAGCAGTACTTC. This encodes CASSVGTGIYEQYF.

The rearrangement links TRBV4-2 to TRBJ2-5; 12 positions match TRBD2. This CDR3 has 17 amino acids. The V gene's germline CDR1 is LGHNA and CDR2 YNFKEQ. The V gene end was trimmed by 1 base and the J gene end by 5 bases; junction bases not matched to a gene: 8. CDR3 DNA sequence: TGTGCCAGCAGCCAAGGGTCTAGCGGGAGGGGAGGTGAGACCCAGTACTTC. Its protein product is CASSQGSSGRGGETQYF.

V and J are TRBV27 and TRBJ2-7; D is possibly TRBD2 (5 bases). CDR1 is MNHEY, CDR2 SMNVEV, per germline (reference sequence). There are 15 residues in the CDR3. The V end was cut by 2 bases, the J end by 4 bases, with 15 bases between. CDR3 bases: TGTGCCAGCAGTTTAAATGCGGGCCTAGGGTACGAGCAGTACTTC. It codes for CASSLNAGLGYEQYF.

J is TRBJ2-5 and V is TRBV19; unclear D gene. CDR3 length equals 14 residues. Trimming took 3 bases from V and 1 from J, leaving 9 bases between them. Germline V CDR1 and CDR2: LNHDA, SQIVND (reference sequence). The CDR3 here is CASSMVISQETQYF. The DNA of the CDR3 is TGTGCCAGTAGTATGGTTATCAGCCAAGAGACCCAGTACTTC.

The chain carries TRBV10-3 and TRBJ2-1; 7 nucleotides line up with TRBD2. Unmatched junction bases numbered 2, after V lost 5 bases and J lost 7 bases. The CDR3 is 12 amino acids. Germline lookup yields CDR1 ENHRY and CDR2 SYGVKD. CDR3 loop: CAISKAGNEQFF. The CDR3, as DNA: TGTGCCATCAGTAAAGCGGGAAATGAGCAGTTCTTC.

The chain recombines TRBV7-8 with TRBJ1-5; D remains ambiguous. Trimming left V 1 base short and J 7 bases short, with 14 bases between. CDR1 is SGHVS, CDR2 FQNEAQ, per germline. The CDR3 is made up of 15 amino acids. As DNA, the CDR3 is TGTGCCAGCAGCTTAGGCGTCGAAAGGGCCCAGCCCCAGCATTTT. Translated, it gives CASSLGVERAQPQHF.

The chain links TRBV5-1 to TRBJ1-1; 8 bases map to TRBD1. This CDR3 has 13 residues. Germline V CDR1 and CDR2: SGHRS, YFSETQ. The trim removed 4 bases at V and 3 bases at J, leaving 2 bases unmatched. DNA of the CDR3: TGCGCCAGCAGCCAGACAGGGGACACTGAAGCTTTCTTT. This gives the protein CASSQTGDTEAFF.